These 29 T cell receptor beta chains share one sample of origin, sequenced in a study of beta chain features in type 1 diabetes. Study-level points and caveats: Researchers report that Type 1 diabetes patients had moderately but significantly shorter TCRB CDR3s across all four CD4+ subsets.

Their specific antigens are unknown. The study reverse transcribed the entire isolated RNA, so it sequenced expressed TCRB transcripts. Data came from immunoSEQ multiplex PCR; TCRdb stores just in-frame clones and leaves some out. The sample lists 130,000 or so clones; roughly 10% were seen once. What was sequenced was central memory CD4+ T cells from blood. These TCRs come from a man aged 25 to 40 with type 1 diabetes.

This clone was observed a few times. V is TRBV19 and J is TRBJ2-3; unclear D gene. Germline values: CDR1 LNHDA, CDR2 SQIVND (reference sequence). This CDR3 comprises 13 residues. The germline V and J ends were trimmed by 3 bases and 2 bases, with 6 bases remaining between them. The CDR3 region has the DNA TGTGCCAGTAGTATTACAGTCACAGATACGCAGTATTTT. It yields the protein CASSITVTDTQYF.

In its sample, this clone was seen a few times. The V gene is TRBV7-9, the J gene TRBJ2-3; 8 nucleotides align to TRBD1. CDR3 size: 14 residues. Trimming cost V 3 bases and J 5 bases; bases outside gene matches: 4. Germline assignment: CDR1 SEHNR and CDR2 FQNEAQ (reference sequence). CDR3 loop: CASSLPGTGDTQYF. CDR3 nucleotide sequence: TGTGCCAGCAGCTTGCCAGGGACAGGAGATACGCAGTATTTT. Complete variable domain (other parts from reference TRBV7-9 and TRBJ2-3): DTGVSQNPRHKITKRGQNVTFRCDPISEHNRLYWYRQTLGQGPEFLTYFQNEAQLEKSRLLSDRFSAERPKGSFSTLEIQRTEQGDSAMYLCASSLPGTGDTQYFGPGTRLTVL.

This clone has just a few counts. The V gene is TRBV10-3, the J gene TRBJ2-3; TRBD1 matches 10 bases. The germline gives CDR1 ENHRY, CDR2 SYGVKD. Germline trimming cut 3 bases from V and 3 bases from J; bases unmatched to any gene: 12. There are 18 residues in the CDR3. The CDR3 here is CAISDPHAGTGATDTQYF. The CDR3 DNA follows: TGTGCCATCAGTGACCCTCACGCCGGGACAGGGGCTACAGATACGCAGTATTTT.

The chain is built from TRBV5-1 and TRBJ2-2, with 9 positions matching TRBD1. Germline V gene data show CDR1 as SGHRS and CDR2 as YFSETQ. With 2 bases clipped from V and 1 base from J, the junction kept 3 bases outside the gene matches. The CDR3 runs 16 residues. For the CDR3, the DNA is TGCGCCAGCAGCTTTTTGGGACAGGGGAACACCGGGGAGCTGTTTTTT. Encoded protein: CASSFLGQGNTGELFF. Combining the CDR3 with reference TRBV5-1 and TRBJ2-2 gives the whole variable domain KAGVTQTPRYLIKTRGQQVTLSCSPISGHRSVSWYQQTPGQGLQFLFEYFSETQRNKGNFPGRFSGRQFSNSRSEMNVSTLELGDSALYLCASSFLGQGNTGELFFGEGSRLTVL.

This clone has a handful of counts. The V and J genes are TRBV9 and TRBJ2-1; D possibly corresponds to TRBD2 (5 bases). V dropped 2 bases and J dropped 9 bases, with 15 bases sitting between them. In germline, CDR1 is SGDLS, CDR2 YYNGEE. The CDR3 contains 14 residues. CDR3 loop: CASSVLELEGEQFF. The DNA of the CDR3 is TGTGCCAGCAGCGTCCTGGAGTTAGAGGGTGAGCAGTTCTTC.

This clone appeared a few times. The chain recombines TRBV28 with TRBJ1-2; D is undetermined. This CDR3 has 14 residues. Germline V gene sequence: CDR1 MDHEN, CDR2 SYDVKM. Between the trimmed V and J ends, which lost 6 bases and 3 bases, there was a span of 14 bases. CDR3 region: CASRSTDRDYGYTF. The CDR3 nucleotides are TGTGCCAGCAGATCCACCGACCGGGACTATGGCTACACCTTC.

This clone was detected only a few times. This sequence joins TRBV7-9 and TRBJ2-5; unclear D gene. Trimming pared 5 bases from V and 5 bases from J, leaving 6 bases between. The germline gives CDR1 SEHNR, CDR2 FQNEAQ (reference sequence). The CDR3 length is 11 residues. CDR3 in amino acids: CASSDAETQYF. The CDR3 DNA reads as TGTGCCAGCAGCGATGCGGAGACCCAGTACTTC.

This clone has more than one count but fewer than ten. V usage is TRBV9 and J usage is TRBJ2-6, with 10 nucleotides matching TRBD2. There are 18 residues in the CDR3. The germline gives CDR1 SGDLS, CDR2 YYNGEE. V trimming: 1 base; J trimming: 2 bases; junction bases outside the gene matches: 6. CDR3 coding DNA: TGTGCCAGCAGCGTAATAAGCGGGGGGGCCGCTGGGGCCAACGTCCTGACTTTC. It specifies CASSVISGGAAGANVLTF.

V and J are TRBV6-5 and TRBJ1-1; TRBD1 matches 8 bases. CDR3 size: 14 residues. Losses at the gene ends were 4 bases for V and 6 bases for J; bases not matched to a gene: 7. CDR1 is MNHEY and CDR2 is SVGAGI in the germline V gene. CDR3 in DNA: TGTGCCAGCAGTTCCAGACAGGGGATGGCTGAAGCTTTCTTT. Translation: CASSSRQGMAEAFF.

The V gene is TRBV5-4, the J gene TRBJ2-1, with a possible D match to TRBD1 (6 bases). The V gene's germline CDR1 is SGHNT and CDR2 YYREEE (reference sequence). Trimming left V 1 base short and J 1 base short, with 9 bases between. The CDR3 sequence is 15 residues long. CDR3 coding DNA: TGTGCCAGCAGCTTGTCTACAGGGTCCTACAATGAGCAGTTCTTC. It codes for CASSLSTGSYNEQFF.

In DNA form, the CDR3 reads TGCAGCGTTGATGAGGTAGGGGGAAACACTGAAGCTTTCTTT. Its protein is CSVDEVGGNTEAFF. The chain has TRBV29-1 and TRBJ1-1, with TRBD1 as a possible D gene (6 bases). This CDR3 comprises 14 residues. CDR1 and CDR2 from the germline V gene are SQVTM and ANQGSEA. Trimming removed 3 bases at V and 2 bases at J, with 13 bases between.

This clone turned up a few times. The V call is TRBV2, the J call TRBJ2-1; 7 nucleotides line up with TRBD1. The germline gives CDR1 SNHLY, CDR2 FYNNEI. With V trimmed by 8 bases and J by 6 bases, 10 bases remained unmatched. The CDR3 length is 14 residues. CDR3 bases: TGTGCCAGCGGAGACAGGGATCTCCGCAATGAGCAGTTCTTC. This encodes CASGDRDLRNEQFF.

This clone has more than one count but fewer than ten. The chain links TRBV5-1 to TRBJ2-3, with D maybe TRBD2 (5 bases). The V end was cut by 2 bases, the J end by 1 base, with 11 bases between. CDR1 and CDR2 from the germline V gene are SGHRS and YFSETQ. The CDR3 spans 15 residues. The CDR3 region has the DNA TGCGCCAGCAGCTTAACCCACGGGGGCACAGATACGCAGTATTTT. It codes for CASSLTHGGTDTQYF.

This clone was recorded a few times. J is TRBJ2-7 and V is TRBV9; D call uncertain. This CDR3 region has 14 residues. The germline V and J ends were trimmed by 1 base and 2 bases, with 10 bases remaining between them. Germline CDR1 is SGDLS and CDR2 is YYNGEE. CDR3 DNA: TGTGCCAGCAGCGTAAGCACCGAGACCTACGAGCAGTACTTC. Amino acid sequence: CASSVSTETYEQYF.

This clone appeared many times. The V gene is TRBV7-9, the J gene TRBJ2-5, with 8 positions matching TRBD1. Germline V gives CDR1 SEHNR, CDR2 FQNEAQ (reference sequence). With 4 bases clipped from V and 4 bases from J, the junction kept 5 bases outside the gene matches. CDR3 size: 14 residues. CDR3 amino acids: CASSSGQGGETQYF. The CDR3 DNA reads TGTGCCAGCAGCTCAGGACAGGGAGGAGAGACCCAGTACTTC. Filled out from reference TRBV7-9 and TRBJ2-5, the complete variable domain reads DTGVSQNPRHKITKRGQNVTFRCDPISEHNRLYWYRQTLGQGPEFLTYFQNEAQLEKSRLLSDRFSAERPKGSFSTLEIQRTEQGDSAMYLCASSSGQGGETQYFGPGTRLLVL.

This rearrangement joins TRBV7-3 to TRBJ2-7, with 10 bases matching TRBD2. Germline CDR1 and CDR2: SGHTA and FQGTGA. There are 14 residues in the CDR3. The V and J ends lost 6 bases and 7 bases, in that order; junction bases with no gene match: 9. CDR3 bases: TGTGCCAGCAGAACTAGCGGGGCCTCTGGGGAGCAGTACTTC. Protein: CASRTSGASGEQYF.

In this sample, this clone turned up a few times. CDR3 coding DNA: TGCAGCGGGGTGAGGGTTCGGGGGAGCACTGAAGCTTTCTTT. Its translation: CSGVRVRGSTEAFF. The V gene is TRBV29-1, the J gene TRBJ1-1; D may be TRBD1 (5 bases). Trimming stripped 7 bases from V and 4 bases from J, with 19 bases between. The germline V gene has CDR1 SQVTM and CDR2 ANQGSEA. There are 14 residues in the CDR3.

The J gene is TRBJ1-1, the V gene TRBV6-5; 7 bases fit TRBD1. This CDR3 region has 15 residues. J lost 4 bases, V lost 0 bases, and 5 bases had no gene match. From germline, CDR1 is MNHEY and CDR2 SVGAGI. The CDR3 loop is CASSYSNTGVTEAFF. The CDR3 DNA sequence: TGTGCCAGCAGTTACTCGAACACAGGGGTCACTGAAGCTTTCTTT.

The CDR3 DNA reads TGTGCCAGCAGCAATCCGGGACAGCCTTTCGACACAGATACGCAGTATTTT. This encodes CASSNPGQPFDTDTQYF. The gene calls are TRBV21-1 and TRBJ2-3; the DNA was not used to check the table's D call, TRBD1. TRBV21-1 is noted as a pseudogene. The CDR3 totals 17 residues.

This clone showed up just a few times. The CDR3, as DNA: TGTGCCAGCACCCCCCAGGGGACCTATGGCTACACCTTC. Translation gives CASTPQGTYGYTF. The rearrangement links TRBV6-5 to TRBJ1-2; D may be TRBD1 (6 bases). The length of the CDR3 is 13 residues. Germline V lookup: CDR1 MNHEY, CDR2 SVGAGI. Trimming shortened V by 7 bases and J by 4 bases, and 13 bases separated the two germline ends.

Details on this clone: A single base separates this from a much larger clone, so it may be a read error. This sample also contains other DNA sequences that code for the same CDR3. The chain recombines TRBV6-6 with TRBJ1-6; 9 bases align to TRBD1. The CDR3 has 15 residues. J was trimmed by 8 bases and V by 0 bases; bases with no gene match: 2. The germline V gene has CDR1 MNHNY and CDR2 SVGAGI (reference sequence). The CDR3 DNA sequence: TGTGCCAGCAGTTACTCCAGGACAGGGGATTCACCCCTCCACTTT. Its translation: CASSYSRTGDSPLHF.

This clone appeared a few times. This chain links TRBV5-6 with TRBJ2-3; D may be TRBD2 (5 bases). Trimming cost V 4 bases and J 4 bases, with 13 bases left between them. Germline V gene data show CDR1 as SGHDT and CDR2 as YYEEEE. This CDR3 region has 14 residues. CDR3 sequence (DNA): TGTGCCAGCAGCCCCCGGACTGCACCAGATACGCAGTATTTT. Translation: CASSPRTAPDTQYF.

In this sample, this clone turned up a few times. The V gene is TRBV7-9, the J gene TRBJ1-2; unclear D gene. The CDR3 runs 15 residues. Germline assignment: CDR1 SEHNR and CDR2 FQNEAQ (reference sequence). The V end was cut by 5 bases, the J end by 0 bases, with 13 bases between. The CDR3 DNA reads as TGTGCCAGCAGCCAAAGCGTTCCGGCTAACTATGGCTACACCTTC. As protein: CASSQSVPANYGYTF.

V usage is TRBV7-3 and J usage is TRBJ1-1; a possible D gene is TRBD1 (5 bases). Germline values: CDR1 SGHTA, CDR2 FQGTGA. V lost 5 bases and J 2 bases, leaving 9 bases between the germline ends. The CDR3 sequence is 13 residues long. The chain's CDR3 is CASSAQGNTEAFF. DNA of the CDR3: TGTGCCAGCAGCGCCCAGGGAAACACTGAAGCTTTCTTT.

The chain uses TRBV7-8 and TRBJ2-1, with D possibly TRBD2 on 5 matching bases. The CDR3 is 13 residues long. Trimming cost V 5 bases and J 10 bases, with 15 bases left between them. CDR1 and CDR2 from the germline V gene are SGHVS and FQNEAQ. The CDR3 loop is CASSVDMSGEQFF. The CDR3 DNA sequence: TGTGCCAGCAGCGTTGACATGAGCGGCGAGCAGTTCTTC.

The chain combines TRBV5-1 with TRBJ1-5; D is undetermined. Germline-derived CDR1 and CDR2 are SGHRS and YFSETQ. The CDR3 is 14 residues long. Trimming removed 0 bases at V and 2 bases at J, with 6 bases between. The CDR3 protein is CASSLGLGNQPQHF. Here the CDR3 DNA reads TGCGCCAGCAGCTTGGGGTTAGGCAATCAGCCCCAGCATTTT.

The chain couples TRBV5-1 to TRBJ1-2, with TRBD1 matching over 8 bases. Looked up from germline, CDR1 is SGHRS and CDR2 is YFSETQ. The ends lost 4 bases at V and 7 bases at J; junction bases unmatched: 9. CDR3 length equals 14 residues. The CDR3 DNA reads TGCGCCAGCAGCACCCCGGGACAGGAGTTTGGCTACACCTTC. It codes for CASSTPGQEFGYTF. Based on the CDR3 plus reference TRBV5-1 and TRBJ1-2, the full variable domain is KAGVTQTPRYLIKTRGQQVTLSCSPISGHRSVSWYQQTPGQGLQFLFEYFSETQRNKGNFPGRFSGRQFSNSRSEMNVSTLELGDSALYLCASSTPGQEFGYTFGSGTRLTVV.

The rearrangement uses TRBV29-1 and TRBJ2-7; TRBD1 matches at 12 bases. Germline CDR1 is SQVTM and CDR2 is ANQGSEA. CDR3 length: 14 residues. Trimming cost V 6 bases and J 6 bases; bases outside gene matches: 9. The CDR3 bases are TGCAGCGTGGGGGTCGGGACAGGGGGCTCCGAGCAGTACTTC. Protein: CSVGVGTGGSEQYF.

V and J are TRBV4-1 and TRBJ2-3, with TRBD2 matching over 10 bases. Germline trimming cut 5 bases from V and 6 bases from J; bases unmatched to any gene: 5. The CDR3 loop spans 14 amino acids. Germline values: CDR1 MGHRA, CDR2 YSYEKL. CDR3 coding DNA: TGCGCCAGCAGCACAGCGGGGGGGAGGGATACGCAGTATTTT. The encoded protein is CASSTAGGRDTQYF.